The rows below give T cell receptor beta chains drawn from one sample of a study of shared T cell receptors in the human thymus. Assay: immunoSEQ multiplex PCR; the TCRdb copy retains only in-frame clones and omits some. The repertoire includes roughly 700,000 clones, around 89% of them detected once, and approximately 0.011% sits in the top ten. The same sample was also studied in work on human thymus T cells.

The specimen sequenced was thymocytes. These receptors all come from a boy younger than two with a congenital heart defect. Both conserved end residues are part of each CDR3. The order of the fields is clone size, J gene, V gene, CDR3 protein. Clone size is not always given. Where it is, it says once, few, many or a class for expanded clones.

clone_size: -
j_call: TRBJ1-2
v_call: TRBV27
cdr3_aa: CASSSPGQGADGYTF

clone_size: -
j_call: TRBJ1-5
v_call: TRBV4-3
cdr3_aa: CASSQDFRRGNQPQHF

clone_size: -
j_call: TRBJ2-7
v_call: TRBV7-6
cdr3_aa: CASSLAVPRPGAGEGYEQYF

clone_size: -
j_call: TRBJ2-3
v_call: TRBV4-3
cdr3_aa: CASSHANRPTSGSPITDTQYF

clone_size: few
j_call: TRBJ2-1
v_call: TRBV25-1
cdr3_aa: CASSGTSSPFF

clone_size: -
j_call: TRBJ2-7
v_call: TRBV7-9
cdr3_aa: CASSRKGEACYEQYF

clone_size: -
j_call: TRBJ2-7
v_call: TRBV27
cdr3_aa: CASSSLVAGGHEQYF

clone_size: -
j_call: TRBJ2-7
v_call: TRBV5-6
cdr3_aa: CASRYYRERAYEQYF

clone_size: -
j_call: TRBJ1-3
v_call: TRBV5-1
cdr3_aa: CASSRQGQGGNTIYF

clone_size: -
j_call: TRBJ2-5
v_call: TRBV6-6
cdr3_aa: CASSWQLGNEETQYF

clone_size: -
j_call: TRBJ1-2
v_call: TRBV13
cdr3_aa: CASSPGVAYGYTF

clone_size: -
j_call: TRBJ2-1
v_call: TRBV5-1
cdr3_aa: CASSWGGKLAGPYNEQFF

clone_size: -
j_call: TRBJ2-2
v_call: TRBV29-1
cdr3_aa: CSVESGQNTGELFF

clone_size: once
j_call: TRBJ2-1
v_call: TRBV7-3
cdr3_aa: CASSPGTSGPHSSYNEQFF

clone_size: -
j_call: TRBJ2-3
v_call: TRBV10-3
cdr3_aa: CAHRPGERRTDTQYF

clone_size: -
j_call: TRBJ2-1
v_call: TRBV9
cdr3_aa: CASSVLTSGSQNEQFF

clone_size: -
j_call: TRBJ1-2
v_call: TRBV4-3
cdr3_aa: CASSPQGREVYGYTF

clone_size: -
j_call: TRBJ2-1
v_call: TRBV7-2
cdr3_aa: CASSHRGTTGGSYNEQFF

clone_size: -
j_call: TRBJ1-2
v_call: TRBV10-3
cdr3_aa: CAISQGVYGYTF

clone_size: few
j_call: TRBJ1-2
v_call: TRBV7-2
cdr3_aa: CASSFSAGGYTF

clone_size: -
j_call: TRBJ2-7
v_call: TRBV28
cdr3_aa: CASLRKTSGRHEQYF

clone_size: -
j_call: TRBJ2-7
v_call: TRBV28
cdr3_aa: CASRPGLESYEQYF

clone_size: -
j_call: TRBJ2-2
v_call: TRBV4-2
cdr3_aa: CASSRPSGPNTGELFF

clone_size: -
j_call: TRBJ1-3
v_call: TRBV11-2
cdr3_aa: CASSLDRGGLGSGNTIYF

clone_size: -
j_call: TRBJ1-4
v_call: TRBV19
cdr3_aa: CASTREDGEKLFF

clone_size: -
j_call: TRBJ1-1
v_call: TRBV5-1
cdr3_aa: CASSLAKGRQGNTEAFF

clone_size: -
j_call: TRBJ2-4
v_call: TRBV19
cdr3_aa: CASTRTGASGNIQYF

clone_size: -
j_call: TRBJ2-1
v_call: TRBV10-1
cdr3_aa: CASSYDRRNIDLDEQFF

clone_size: -
j_call: TRBJ2-7
v_call: TRBV5-4
cdr3_aa: CASSWSGTAYEQYF

clone_size: -
j_call: TRBJ2-3
v_call: TRBV5-1
cdr3_aa: CASRLGLPQDTQYF

clone_size: few
j_call: TRBJ2-3
v_call: TRBV28
cdr3_aa: CASSLRKDRGRTDTQYF